The next 12 T cell receptor beta chains were all read from a single sample in a study of shared clonotypes between healthy human individuals (dated by TCRdb to the early 2020s). Library preparation was by the immunoSEQ multiplex PCR assay. TCRdb mirrors the immuneACCESS table, restricted to in-frame sequences. Some clones are absent from its copies; in checked studies, under half trace to an unresolved V gene, and the reason for the others is unknown. This sample lists approximately 1,500,000 clones; approximately 98% were detected once. 0.4% to 0.45% of the sample is taken by the ten largest. The sample was naive CD4+ T cells sorted from blood. The sample's cell subset or site, from its label and the paper: CD45RA+ positively selected. The source of these receptors is a man between 25 and 39 years old in good health.

J is TRBJ2-3 and V is TRBV5-1, with 7 bases identical to TRBD1. The V segment lost 5 bases and the J segment 0 bases; nucleotides outside the gene matches: 6. CDR3 length equals 15 residues. Germline V gene lookup returns CDR1 SGHRS and CDR2 YFSETQ. The CDR3 here is CASSSGGHSTDTQYF. Written as DNA, the CDR3 is TGCGCCAGCAGTTCAGGGGGTCATAGCACAGATACGCAGTATTTT.

The genes are TRBV7-9 and TRBJ1-1; D is undetermined. This CDR3 comprises 15 residues. Germline assignment: CDR1 SEHNR and CDR2 FQNEAQ (reference sequence). V was shortened by 6 bases and J by 4 bases, with 18 bases between the two germline ends. The CDR3 here is CASSLIGVVGTEAFF. The DNA of the CDR3 is TGTGCCAGCAGTCTCATCGGGGTTGTAGGCACTGAAGCTTTCTTT.

The rearrangement links TRBV28 to TRBJ1-4, with 9 bases fitting TRBD1. Losses at the gene ends were 0 bases for V and 8 bases for J; bases not matched to a gene: 4. CDR3 length: 15 residues. Germline-derived CDR1 and CDR2 are MDHEN and SYDVKM. As DNA, the CDR3 is TGTGCCAGCAGTTTATGGGGACAGGGAGAGGAAAAACTGTTTTTT. Amino acids: CASSLWGQGEEKLFF.

This chain connects TRBV5-1 to TRBJ2-7; 12 nucleotides match TRBD2. Trimming took 0 bases from V and 6 from J; bases not matched to a gene: 10. CDR1 and CDR2 from the germline V gene are SGHRS and YFSETQ. The CDR3 covers 17 residues. The CDR3 bases are TGCGCCAGCAGCTTGGTGACTAGCGGGGGACCCCCCCTCGAGCAGTACTTC. Amino acid sequence: CASSLVTSGGPPLEQYF. The variable domain in full, with the rest retrieved from reference TRBV5-1 and TRBJ2-7, is KAGVTQTPRYLIKTRGQQVTLSCSPISGHRSVSWYQQTPGQGLQFLFEYFSETQRNKGNFPGRFSGRQFSNSRSEMNVSTLELGDSALYLCASSLVTSGGPPLEQYFGPGTRLTVT.

The rearrangement joins TRBV2 to TRBJ2-1; D is uncertain. From germline, CDR1 is SNHLY and CDR2 FYNNEI. This CDR3 has 12 amino acids. Trimming took 7 bases from V and 10 from J, leaving 14 bases between them. CDR3 sequence: CASTEPPWEQFF. In DNA form, the CDR3 reads TGTGCCAGCACCGAACCCCCATGGGAGCAGTTCTTC.

About this clone itself: Other nucleotide sequences in the sample specify the same CDR3. The chain links TRBV20-1 to TRBJ2-5; D uncertain. Germline loops: CDR1 DFQATT, CDR2 SNEGSKA (reference sequence). The CDR3 is made up of 11 amino acids. Trimming took 3 bases from V and 4 from J, leaving 6 bases between them. CDR3 DNA: TGCAGTGCTAGTTGGGGAGAGACCCAGTACTTC. Protein sequence: CSASWGETQYF.

The chain is built from TRBV25-1 and TRBJ2-7, with D possibly being TRBD2 (7 bases). The germline gives CDR1 MGHDK, CDR2 SYGVNS. With 6 bases removed from V and 2 bases from J, the gap between germline ends came to 14 bases. There are 14 residues in the CDR3. DNA for the CDR3: TGTGCCAGCAGAAAGGAGGGGGGGACCTACGAGCAGTACTTC. Amino acids: CASRKEGGTYEQYF.

This chain connects TRBV5-4 to TRBJ2-7; maybe TRBD2 (6 bases). There are 13 residues in the CDR3. V lost 2 bases and J 6 bases, leaving 12 bases between the germline ends. Germline V gene sequence: CDR1 SGHNT, CDR2 YYREEE (reference sequence). This CDR3 reads CASSLFSGIEQYF. In nucleotides, the CDR3 is TGTGCCAGCAGCTTATTTAGCGGAATCGAGCAGTACTTC.

This clone was detected a few times. This rearrangement joins TRBV11-2 to TRBJ2-7; 8 nucleotides agree with TRBD1. Trimming removed 5 bases from V and 6 bases from J; junction bases left unmatched: 3. Germline loops: CDR1 SGHAT, CDR2 FQNNGV. The CDR3 runs to 12 residues. CDR3 nucleotides: TGTGCCAGCAGCATCGACAGGGGCGAGCAGTACTTC. Translated: CASSIDRGEQYF.

V gene TRBV7-2 combines with J gene TRBJ2-7, with 7 bases identical to TRBD2. V trimming: 5 bases; J trimming: 7 bases; junction bases outside the gene matches: 11. The CDR3 totals 14 residues. CDR1 and CDR2 from the germline V gene are SGHTA and FQGNSA. Written as DNA, the CDR3 is TGTGCCAGCAGCCCAGGACTAGGGACTTGGGAGCAGTACTTC. It translates to CASSPGLGTWEQYF.

The chain has TRBV5-1 and TRBJ2-6; D is possibly TRBD2 (5 bases). There are 17 residues in the CDR3. Trimming cost V 4 bases and J 0 bases, with 14 bases left between them. The V gene's germline CDR1 is SGHRS and CDR2 YFSETQ. Here the CDR3 DNA reads TGCGCCAGCAGCACCGGCGGGCTTAGCTCTGGGGCCAACGTCCTGACTTTC. It encodes CASSTGGLSSGANVLTF.

The V gene is TRBV2, the J gene TRBJ2-7; D is uncertain. Germline CDR1 is SNHLY and CDR2 is FYNNEI. This CDR3 has 14 residues. V lost 4 bases to trimming and J lost 0 bases, with 10 bases between them. The CDR3 loop reads CASSVREFSYEQYF. CDR3 coding DNA: TGTGCCAGCAGTGTTAGGGAATTCTCCTACGAGCAGTACTTC.